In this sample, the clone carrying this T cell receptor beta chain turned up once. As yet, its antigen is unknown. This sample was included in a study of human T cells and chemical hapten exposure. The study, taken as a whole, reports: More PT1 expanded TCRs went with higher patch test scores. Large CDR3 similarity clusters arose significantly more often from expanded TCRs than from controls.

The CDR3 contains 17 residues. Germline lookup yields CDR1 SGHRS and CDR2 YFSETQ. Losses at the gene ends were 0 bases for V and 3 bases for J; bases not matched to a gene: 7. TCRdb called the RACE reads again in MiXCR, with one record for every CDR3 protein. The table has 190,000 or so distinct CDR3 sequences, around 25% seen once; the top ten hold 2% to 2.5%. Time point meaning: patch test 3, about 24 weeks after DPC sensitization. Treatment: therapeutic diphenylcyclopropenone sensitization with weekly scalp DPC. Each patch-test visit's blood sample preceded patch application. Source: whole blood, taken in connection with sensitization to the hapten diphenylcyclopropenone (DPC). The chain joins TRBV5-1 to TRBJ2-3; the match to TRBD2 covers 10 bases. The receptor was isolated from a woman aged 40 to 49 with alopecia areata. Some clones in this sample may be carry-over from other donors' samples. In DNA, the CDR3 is TGCGCCAGCAGCTTGGCCGTCCTAGCGGGAGTGACAGATACGCAGTATTTT. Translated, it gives CASSLAVLAGVTDTQYF.